This is a list of T cell receptor beta chains from one sample in a study of PD-1 blockade in classical Hodgkin lymphoma. This table comes from immunoSEQ multiplex PCR, and its TCRdb copy is limited to in-frame clones, with some not included. The sample carries over 50,000 clones, approximately 90% recorded once. The material sequenced was peripheral blood mononuclear cells (PBMCs), taken before the fourth cycle of nivolumab. The origin of the receptors is a human donor with classical Hodgkin lymphoma. The CDR3 runs from the conserved cysteine through the conserved F or W. D genes are given only for firm matches. Rows may omit the clone size; those that give it use once, few, many or a size class.

V	D	J	size	CDR3	DNA
TRBV5-1	-	TRBJ2-7	-	CASSLMPGPYEQYF	TGCGCCAGCAGCTTGATGCCAGGGCCCTACGAGCAGTACTTC
TRBV7-8	-	TRBJ2-7	-	CASSSQGIIIYEQYF	TGTGCCAGCAGCTCGCAGGGGATCATCATCTACGAGCAGTACTTC
TRBV5-1	-	TRBJ2-5	few	CASSFGRGGETQYF	TGCGCCAGCAGCTTCGGGAGAGGAGGTGAGACCCAGTACTTC
TRBV4-2	-	TRBJ2-1	-	CASSQDPAWSSYNEQFF	TGTGCCAGCAGCCAAGATCCGGCCTGGAGCTCCTACAATGAGCAGTTCTTC
TRBV10-3	TRBD2	TRBJ2-1	-	CATSSGDYNEQFF	TGTGCCACCTCTAGCGGTGATTACAATGAGCAGTTCTTC
TRBV29-1	-	TRBJ1-2	-	CSAGLGGYYGYTF	TGCAGCGCCGGATTGGGAGGATACTATGGCTACACCTTC
TRBV7-9	-	TRBJ2-5	-	CASSLNPRETQYF	TGTGCCAGCAGCTTAAACCCCCGAGAGACCCAGTACTTC
TRBV10-2	TRBD1	TRBJ2-5	-	CASSERGRETQYF	TGCGCCAGCAGTGAAAGGGGGCGAGAGACCCAGTACTTC
TRBV5-1	TRBD1	TRBJ1-1	-	CASSGSTGGSTEAFF	TGCGCCAGCAGCGGGTCGACAGGGGGGAGCACTGAAGCTTTCTTT
TRBV5-4	TRBD2	TRBJ2-5	-	CASSLGLAGFRQETQYF	TGTGCCAGCAGCTTGGGACTAGCGGGGTTCCGCCAAGAGACCCAGTACTTC
TRBV2	-	TRBJ1-5	-	CASSDGGSNQPQHF	TGTGCCAGCAGTGATGGGGGAAGCAATCAGCCCCAGCATTTT
TRBV28	-	TRBJ1-3	-	CASTVPGTTSGNTIYF	TGTGCCAGCACCGTTCCAGGGACAACCTCTGGAAACACCATATATTTT
TRBV6-5	-	TRBJ1-1	-	CASSYTSQGRSEAFF	TGTGCCAGCAGTTACACCTCACAGGGTAGGTCTGAAGCTTTCTTT
TRBV7-9	-	TRBJ2-7	-	CASSLDSLRQYF	TGTGCCAGCAGCTTGGACTCTTTGCGGCAGTACTTC
TRBV18	-	TRBJ1-4	-	CASSPNGEEKLFF	TGTGCCAGCTCACCAAACGGCGAGGAAAAACTGTTTTTT
TRBV11-1	TRBD2	TRBJ2-1	-	CASSLVLGPSGSYNEQFF	TGTGCCAGCAGCTTAGTACTGGGGCCTAGCGGATCCTACAATGAGCAGTTCTTC
TRBV6-1	TRBD2	TRBJ2-7	once	CASSSRLAASYEQYF	TGTGCCAGCAGTTCCAGACTAGCGGCTTCATACGAGCAGTACTTC
TRBV29-1	TRBD1	TRBJ2-7	few	CSVGDSTYEQYF	TGCAGCGTAGGGGACAGCACCTACGAGCAGTACTTC
TRBV5-5	-	TRBJ1-5	-	CASSQIQWTDNQPQHF	TGTGCCAGCAGCCAGATACAATGGACAGATAATCAGCCCCAGCATTTT
TRBV4-1	-	TRBJ1-4	-	CASSPSAVSGKLFF	TGCGCCAGCAGCCCCAGCGCTGTCAGTGGGAAACTGTTTTTT
TRBV4-1	-	TRBJ2-3	-	CASSLPSTDTQYF	TGCGCCAGCAGCCTTCCGAGCACAGATACGCAGTATTTT
TRBV7-9	-	TRBJ2-3	few	CASSSPTDTQYF	TGTGCCAGCAGCTCACCTACAGATACGCAGTATTTT
TRBV7-2	-	TRBJ1-1	few	CASSSKYGGGTEAFF	TGTGCCAGCAGTTCTAAATACGGGGGAGGCACTGAAGCTTTCTTT
TRBV7-8	-	TRBJ2-3	few	CASSFWSFTDTQYF	TGTGCCAGCAGCTTTTGGTCTTTCACAGATACGCAGTATTTT
TRBV7-8	-	TRBJ2-2	-	CASSLGWGRTGNTGELFF	TGTGCCAGCAGCTTAGGGTGGGGGAGGACAGGGAACACCGGGGAGCTGTTTTTT
TRBV7-8	-	TRBJ1-2	-	CASSLEGRIYGYTF	TGTGCCAGCAGCTTAGAGGGGAGGATCTATGGCTACACCTTC